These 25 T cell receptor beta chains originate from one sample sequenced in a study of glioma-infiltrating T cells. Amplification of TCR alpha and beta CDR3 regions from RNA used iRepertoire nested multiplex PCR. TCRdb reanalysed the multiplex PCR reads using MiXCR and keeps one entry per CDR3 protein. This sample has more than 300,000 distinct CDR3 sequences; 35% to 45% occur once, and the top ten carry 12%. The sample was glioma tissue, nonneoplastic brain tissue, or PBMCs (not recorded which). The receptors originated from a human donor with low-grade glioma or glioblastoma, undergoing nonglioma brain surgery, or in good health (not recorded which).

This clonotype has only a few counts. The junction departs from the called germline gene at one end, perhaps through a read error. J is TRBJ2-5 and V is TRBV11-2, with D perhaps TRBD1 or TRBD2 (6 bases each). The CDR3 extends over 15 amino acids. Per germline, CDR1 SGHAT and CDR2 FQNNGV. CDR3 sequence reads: CASSLVPGARETQYF. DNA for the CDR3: TGTGCCAGCAGTTTAGTTCCGGGGGCTAGGGAGACCCAGTACTTC. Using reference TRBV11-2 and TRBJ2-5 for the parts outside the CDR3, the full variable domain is EAGVAQSPRYKIIEKRQSVAFWCNPISGHATLYWYQQILGQGPKLLIQFQNNGVVDDSQLPKDRFSAERLKGVDSTLKIQPAKLEDSAVYLCASSLVPGARETQYFGPGTRLLVL.

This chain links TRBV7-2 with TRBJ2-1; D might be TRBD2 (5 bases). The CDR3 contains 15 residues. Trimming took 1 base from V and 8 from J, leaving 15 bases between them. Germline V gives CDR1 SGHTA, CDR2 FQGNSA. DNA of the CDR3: TGTGCCAGCAGCTTAGGTGTTAGCGCGGGCGATGAGCAGTTCTTC. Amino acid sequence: CASSLGVSAGDEQFF. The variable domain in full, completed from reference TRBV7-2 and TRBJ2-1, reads GAGVSQSPSNKVTEKGKDVELRCDPISGHTALYWYRQSLGQGLEFLIYFQGNSAPDKSGLPSDRFSAERTGGSVSTLTIQRTQQEDSAVYLCASSLGVSAGDEQFFGPGTRLTVL.

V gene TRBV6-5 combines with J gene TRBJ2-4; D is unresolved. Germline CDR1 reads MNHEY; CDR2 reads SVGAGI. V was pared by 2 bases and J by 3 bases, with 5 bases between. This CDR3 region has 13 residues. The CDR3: CASSYGRKNIQYF. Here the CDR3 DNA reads TGTGCCAGCAGTTACGGGCGCAAAAACATTCAGTACTTC.

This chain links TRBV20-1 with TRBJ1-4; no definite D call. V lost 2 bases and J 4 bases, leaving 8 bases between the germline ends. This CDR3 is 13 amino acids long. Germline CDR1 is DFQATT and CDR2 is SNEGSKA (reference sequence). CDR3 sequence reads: CSARLQVNEKLFF. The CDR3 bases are TGCAGTGCTAGATTGCAGGTTAATGAAAAACTGTTTTTT.

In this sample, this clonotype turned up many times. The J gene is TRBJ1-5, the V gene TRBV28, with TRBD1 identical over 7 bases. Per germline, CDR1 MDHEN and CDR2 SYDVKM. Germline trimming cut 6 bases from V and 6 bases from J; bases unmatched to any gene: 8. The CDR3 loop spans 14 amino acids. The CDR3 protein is CASRPADRAQPQHF. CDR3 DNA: TGTGCCAGCAGGCCGGCTGACAGGGCTCAGCCCCAGCATTTT.

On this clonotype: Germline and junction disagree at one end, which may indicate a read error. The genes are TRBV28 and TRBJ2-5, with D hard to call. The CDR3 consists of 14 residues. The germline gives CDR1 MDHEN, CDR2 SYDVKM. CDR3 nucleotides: TGTGCCAGCAGTACCTACCTCCTTCGAGAGACCAAGTACTTC. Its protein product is CASSTYLLRETKYF.

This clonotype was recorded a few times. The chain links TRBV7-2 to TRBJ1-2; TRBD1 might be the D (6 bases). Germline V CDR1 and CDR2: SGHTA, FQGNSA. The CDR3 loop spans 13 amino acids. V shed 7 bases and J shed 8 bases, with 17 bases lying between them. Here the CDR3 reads CASTSGGRGGYTF. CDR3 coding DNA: TGTGCCAGCACCTCCGGGGGCCGGGGAGGCTACACCTTC.

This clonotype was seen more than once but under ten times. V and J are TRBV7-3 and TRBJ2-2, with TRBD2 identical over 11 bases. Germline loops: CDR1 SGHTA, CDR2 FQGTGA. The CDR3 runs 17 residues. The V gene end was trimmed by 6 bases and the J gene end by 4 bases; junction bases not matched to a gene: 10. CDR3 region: CASRSLGLAGATGELFF. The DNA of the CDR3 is TGTGCCAGCAGGAGCCTAGGACTAGCGGGTGCCACCGGGGAGCTGTTTTTT.

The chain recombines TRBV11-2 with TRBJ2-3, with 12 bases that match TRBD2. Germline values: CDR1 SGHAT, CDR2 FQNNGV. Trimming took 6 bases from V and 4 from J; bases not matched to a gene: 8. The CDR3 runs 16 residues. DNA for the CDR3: TGTGCCAGCAGAGGAGAGACTAGCGGGAGCCCAGATACGCAGTATTTT. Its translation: CASRGETSGSPDTQYF.

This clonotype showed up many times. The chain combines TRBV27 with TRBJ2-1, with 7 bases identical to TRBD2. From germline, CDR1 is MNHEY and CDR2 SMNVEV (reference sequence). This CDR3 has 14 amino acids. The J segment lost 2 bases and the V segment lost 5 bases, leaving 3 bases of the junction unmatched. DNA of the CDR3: TGTGCCAGCAGTAGCGGGAACACCTACAATGAGCAGTTCTTC. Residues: CASSSGNTYNEQFF.

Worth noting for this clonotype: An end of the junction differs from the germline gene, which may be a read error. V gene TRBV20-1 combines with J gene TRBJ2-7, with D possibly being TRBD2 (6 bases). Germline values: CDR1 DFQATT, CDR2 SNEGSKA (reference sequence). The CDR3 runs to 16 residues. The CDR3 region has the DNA TGCAGTACTAGGGATCCGTCGAGGGAGGCTTCGGGGGAGCAGTACTTC. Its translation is CSTRDPSREASGEQYF.

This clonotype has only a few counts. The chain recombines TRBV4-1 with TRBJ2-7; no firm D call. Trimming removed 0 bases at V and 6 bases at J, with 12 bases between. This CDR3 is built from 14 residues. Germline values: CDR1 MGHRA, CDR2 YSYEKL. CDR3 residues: CASSQEWSSPEQYF. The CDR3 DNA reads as TGCGCCAGCAGCCAAGAATGGAGCAGTCCCGAGCAGTACTTC.

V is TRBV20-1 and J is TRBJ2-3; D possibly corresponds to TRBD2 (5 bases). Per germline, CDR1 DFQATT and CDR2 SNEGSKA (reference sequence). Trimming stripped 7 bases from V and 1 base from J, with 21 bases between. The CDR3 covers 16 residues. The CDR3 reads CSVPAIRSGGTDTQYF. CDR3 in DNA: TGCAGTGTTCCCGCGATTAGGAGCGGAGGCACAGATACGCAGTATTTT.

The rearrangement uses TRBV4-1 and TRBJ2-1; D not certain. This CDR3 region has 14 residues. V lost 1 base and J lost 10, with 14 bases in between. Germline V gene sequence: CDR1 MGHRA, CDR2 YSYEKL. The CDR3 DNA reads TGCGCCAGCAGCCAAGTGGGTGATTCACGGGAGCAGTTCTTC. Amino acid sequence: CASSQVGDSREQFF.

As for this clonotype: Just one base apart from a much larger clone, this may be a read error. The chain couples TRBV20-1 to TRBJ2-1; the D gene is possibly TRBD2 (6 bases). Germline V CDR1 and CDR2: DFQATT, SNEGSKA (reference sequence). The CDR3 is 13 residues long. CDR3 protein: CSAGRGSYNEQSF. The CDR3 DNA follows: TGCAGTGCGGGGCGGGGCTCCTACAATGAGCAGTCCTTC.

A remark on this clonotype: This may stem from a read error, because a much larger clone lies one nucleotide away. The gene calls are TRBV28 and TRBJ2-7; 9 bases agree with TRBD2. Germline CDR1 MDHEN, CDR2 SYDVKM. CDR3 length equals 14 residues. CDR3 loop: CSSGSSGTGYEQYF. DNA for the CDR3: TGTTCCAGCGGGTCTAGCGGGACGGGTTACGAGCAGTACTTC. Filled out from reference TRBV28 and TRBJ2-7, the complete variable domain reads DVKVTQSSRYLVKRTGEKVFLECVQDMDHENMFWYRQDPGLGLRLIYFSYDVKMKEKGDIPEGYSVSREKKERFSLILESASTNQTSMYLCSSGSSGTGYEQYFGPGTRLTVT.

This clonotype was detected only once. This chain's CDR3 is CASSLMGQSTGELFF. The DNA for the CDR3 is TGTGCCAGCAGTTTAATGGGACAGAGCACCGGGGAGCTGTTTTTT. V usage is TRBV27 and J usage is TRBJ2-2, with TRBD1 matching over 7 bases. Trimming removed 2 bases from V and 4 bases from J; junction bases left unmatched: 4. CDR3 length: 15 amino acids. Germline V gene lookup returns CDR1 MNHEY and CDR2 SMNVEV (reference sequence).

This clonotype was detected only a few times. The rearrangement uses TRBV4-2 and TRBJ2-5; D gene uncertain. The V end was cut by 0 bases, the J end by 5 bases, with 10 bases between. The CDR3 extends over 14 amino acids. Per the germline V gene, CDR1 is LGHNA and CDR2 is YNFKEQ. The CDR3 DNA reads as TGTGCCAGCAGCCAAGATAAAGTTAATGAGACCCAGTACTTC. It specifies CASSQDKVNETQYF.

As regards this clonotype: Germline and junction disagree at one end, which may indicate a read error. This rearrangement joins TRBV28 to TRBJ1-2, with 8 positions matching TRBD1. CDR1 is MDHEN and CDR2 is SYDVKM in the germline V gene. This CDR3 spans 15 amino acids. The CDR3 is CVSSPGQGISGGYTF. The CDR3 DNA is TGTGTCAGCAGTCCCGGACAGGGAATCTCGGGTGGCTACACCTTC.

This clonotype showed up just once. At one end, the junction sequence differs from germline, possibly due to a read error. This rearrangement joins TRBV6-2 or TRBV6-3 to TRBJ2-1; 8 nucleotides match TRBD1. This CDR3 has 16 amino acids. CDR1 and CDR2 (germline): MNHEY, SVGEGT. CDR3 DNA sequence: TGTGCCAGCACCCCGCGACAGGGGTACTCCTACAATGAGCAGTCCTTC. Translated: CASTPRQGYSYNEQSF.

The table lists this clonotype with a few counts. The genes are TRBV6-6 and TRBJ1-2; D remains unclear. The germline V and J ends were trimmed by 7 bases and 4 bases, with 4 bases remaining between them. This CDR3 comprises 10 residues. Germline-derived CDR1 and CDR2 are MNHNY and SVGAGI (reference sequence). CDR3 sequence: CASIGYGYTF. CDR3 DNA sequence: TGTGCCAGCATAGGCTATGGCTACACCTTC.

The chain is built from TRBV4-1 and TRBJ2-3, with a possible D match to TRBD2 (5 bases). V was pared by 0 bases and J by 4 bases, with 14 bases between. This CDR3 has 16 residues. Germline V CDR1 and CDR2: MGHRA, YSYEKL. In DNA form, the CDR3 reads TGCGCCAGCAGCCAAGATGGGCCAGAGGGCCCAGATACGCAGTATTTT. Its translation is CASSQDGPEGPDTQYF.

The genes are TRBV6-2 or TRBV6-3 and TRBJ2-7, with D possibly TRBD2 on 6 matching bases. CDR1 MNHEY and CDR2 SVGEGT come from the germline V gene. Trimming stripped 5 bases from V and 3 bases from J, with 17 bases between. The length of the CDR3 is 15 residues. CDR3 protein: CASSPGISGNYEQYF. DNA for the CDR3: TGTGCCAGCAGTCCAGGGATTAGCGGAAACTACGAGCAGTACTTC.

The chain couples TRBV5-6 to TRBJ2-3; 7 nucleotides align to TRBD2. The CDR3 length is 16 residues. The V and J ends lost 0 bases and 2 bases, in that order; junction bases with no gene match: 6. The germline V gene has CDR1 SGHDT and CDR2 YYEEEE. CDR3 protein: CASSLDRGRVTDTQYF. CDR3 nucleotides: TGTGCCAGCAGCTTGGATCGGGGGAGGGTCACAGATACGCAGTATTTT.

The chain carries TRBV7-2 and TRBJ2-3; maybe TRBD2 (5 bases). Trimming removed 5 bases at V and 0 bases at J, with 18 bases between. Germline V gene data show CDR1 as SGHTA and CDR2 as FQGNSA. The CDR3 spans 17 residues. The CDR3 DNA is TGTGCCAGCAGCGCCCCCCGTTGGGGAGAAAGCACAGATACGCAGTATTTT. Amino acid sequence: CASSAPRWGESTDTQYF.